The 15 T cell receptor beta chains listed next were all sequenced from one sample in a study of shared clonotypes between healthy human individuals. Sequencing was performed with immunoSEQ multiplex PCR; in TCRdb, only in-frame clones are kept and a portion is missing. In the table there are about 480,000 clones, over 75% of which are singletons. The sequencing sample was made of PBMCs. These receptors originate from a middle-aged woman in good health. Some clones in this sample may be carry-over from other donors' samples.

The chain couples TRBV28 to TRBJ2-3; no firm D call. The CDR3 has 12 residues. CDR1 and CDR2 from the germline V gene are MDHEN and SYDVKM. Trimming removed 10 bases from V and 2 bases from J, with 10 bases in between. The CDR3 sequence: CATTTPTDTQYF. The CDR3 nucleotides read TGTGCCACTACGACACCCACAGATACGCAGTATTTT.

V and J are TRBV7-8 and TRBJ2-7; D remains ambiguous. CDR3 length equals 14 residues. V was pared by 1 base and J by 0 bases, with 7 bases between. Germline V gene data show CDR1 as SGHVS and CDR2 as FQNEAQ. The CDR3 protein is CASSLEYASYEQYF. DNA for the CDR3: TGTGCCAGCAGCTTAGAGTATGCCTCCTACGAGCAGTACTTC. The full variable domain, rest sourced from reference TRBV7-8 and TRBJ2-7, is GAGVSQSPRYKVAKRGQDVALRCDPISGHVSLFWYQQALGQGPEFLTYFQNEAQLDKSGLPSDRFFAERPEGSVSTLKIQRTQQEDSAVYLCASSLEYASYEQYFGPGTRLTVT.

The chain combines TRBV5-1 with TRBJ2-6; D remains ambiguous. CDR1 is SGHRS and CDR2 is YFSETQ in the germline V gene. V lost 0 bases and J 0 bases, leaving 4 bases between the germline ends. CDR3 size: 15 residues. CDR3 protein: CASSLDGSGANVLTF. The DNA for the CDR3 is TGCGCCAGCAGCTTGGATGGCTCTGGGGCCAACGTCCTGACTTTC.

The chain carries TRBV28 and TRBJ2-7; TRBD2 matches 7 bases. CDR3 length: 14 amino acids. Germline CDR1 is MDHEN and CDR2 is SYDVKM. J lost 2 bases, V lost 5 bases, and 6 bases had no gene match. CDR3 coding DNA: TGTGCCAGCAGTCACGGGACTATCCCCTACGAGCAGTACTTC. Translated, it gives CASSHGTIPYEQYF.

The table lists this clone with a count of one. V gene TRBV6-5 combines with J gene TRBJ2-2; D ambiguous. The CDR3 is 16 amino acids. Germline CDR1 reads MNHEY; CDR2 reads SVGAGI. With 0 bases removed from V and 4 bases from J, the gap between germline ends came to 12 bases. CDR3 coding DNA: TGTGCCAGCAGTTACTCGCCGTCCGTTAGCACCGGGGAGCTGTTTTTT. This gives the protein CASSYSPSVSTGELFF.

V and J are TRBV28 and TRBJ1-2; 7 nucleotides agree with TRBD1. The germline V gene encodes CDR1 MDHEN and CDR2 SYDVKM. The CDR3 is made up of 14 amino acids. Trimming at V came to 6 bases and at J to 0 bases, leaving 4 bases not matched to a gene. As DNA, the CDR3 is TGTGCCAGCAGATCGACAGGGACTAACTATGGCTACACCTTC. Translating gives CASRSTGTNYGYTF.

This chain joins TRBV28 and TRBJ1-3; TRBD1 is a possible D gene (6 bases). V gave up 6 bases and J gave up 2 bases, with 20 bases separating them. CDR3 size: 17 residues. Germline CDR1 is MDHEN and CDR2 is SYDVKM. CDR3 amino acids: CASRRGGPLITGNTIYF. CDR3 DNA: TGTGCCAGCAGAAGGGGGGGGCCCCTGATAACTGGAAACACCATATATTTT.

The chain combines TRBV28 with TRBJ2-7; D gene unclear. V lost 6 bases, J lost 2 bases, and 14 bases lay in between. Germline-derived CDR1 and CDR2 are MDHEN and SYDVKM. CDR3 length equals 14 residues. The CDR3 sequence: CASSLSVPPYEQYF. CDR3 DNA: TGTGCCAGCAGCCTCTCTGTTCCCCCCTACGAGCAGTACTTC.

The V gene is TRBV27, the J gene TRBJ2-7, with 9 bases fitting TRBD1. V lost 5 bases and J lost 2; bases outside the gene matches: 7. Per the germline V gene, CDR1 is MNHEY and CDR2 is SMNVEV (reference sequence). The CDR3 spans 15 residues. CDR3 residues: CASSPGTGIPYEQYF. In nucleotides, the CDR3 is TGTGCCAGCAGTCCGGGGACAGGGATCCCCTACGAGCAGTACTTC.

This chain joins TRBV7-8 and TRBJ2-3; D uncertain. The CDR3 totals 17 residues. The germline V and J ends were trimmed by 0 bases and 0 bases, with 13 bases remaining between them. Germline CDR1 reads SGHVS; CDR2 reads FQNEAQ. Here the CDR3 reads CASSLAPSSASTDTQYF. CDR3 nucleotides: TGTGCCAGCAGCTTAGCGCCAAGTTCGGCTAGCACAGATACGCAGTATTTT.

This CDR3 reads CASSQSGGWSEQFF. CDR3 in DNA: TGTGCCAGCAGCCAATCTGGAGGGTGGAGTGAGCAGTTCTTC. This chain connects TRBV16 to TRBJ2-1, with D tentatively TRBD2 (6 bases). CDR3 length equals 14 residues. V was pared by 0 bases and J by 9 bases, with 12 bases between. Germline assignment: CDR1 KGHSY and CDR2 FQNENV.

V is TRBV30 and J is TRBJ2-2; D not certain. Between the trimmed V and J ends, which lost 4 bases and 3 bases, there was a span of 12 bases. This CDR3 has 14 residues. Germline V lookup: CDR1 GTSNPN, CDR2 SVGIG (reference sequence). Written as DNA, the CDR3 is TGTGCCTGGACAACACGGGTGGACACCGGGGAGCTGTTTTTT. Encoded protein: CAWTTRVDTGELFF.

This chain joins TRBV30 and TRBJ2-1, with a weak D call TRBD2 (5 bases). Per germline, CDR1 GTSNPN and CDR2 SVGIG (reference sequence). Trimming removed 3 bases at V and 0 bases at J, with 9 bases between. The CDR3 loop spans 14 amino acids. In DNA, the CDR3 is TGTGCCTGGAGACCCGAGGGCTCCTACAATGAGCAGTTCTTC. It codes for CAWRPEGSYNEQFF.

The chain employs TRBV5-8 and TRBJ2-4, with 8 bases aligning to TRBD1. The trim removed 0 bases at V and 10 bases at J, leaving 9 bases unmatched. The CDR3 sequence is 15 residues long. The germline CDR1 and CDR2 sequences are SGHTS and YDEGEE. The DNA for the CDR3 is TGTGCCAGCAGCTTGGCCGGGACAGGTCTCCGGATTCAGTACTTC. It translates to CASSLAGTGLRIQYF.

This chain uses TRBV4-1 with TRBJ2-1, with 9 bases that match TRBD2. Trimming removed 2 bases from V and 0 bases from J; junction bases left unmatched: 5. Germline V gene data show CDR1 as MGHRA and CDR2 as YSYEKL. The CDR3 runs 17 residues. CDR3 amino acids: CASSQRLAESSYNEQFF. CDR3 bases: TGCGCCAGCAGCCAACGACTAGCGGAAAGCTCCTACAATGAGCAGTTCTTC.